This T cell receptor (beta chain) was recovered during a study of blood T cells in healthy people across ages. Alongside a J-beta primer mix, a sample-barcoded 5' primer served in a second PCR lasting 7 to 11 cycles. MiXCR, run by TCRdb on the 5' RACE reads, gives a single entry per CDR3 protein. The sample lists around 800,000 distinct CDR3 sequences; roughly 26% were seen once. Whenever a sample was processed, at least 6.5 million PBMCs were isolated. Study-wide findings and caveats: Long-lived donors had more naive CD4+ cells and higher diversity than aged donors.

With regard to this clonotype: The antigen remains unidentified.

CDR1 is KGHSH and CDR2 is LQKENI in the germline V gene. Between the trimmed V and J ends, which lost 5 bases and 0 bases, there was a span of 10 bases. The CDR3 totals 14 residues. These data were also reused for a study on T cells of mothers and their children. According to that study: Material was donated by three healthy Caucasian mothers and their six children.

This TCR was sampled from a boy aged 5 to 17 in good health. The J gene is TRBJ2-5, the V gene TRBV18; unclear D gene. The sequencing sample was made of blood. The CDR3 DNA follows: TGTGCCAGCTCAATCCGCGAGTACCAAGAGACCCAGTACTTC. It specifies CASSIREYQETQYF.